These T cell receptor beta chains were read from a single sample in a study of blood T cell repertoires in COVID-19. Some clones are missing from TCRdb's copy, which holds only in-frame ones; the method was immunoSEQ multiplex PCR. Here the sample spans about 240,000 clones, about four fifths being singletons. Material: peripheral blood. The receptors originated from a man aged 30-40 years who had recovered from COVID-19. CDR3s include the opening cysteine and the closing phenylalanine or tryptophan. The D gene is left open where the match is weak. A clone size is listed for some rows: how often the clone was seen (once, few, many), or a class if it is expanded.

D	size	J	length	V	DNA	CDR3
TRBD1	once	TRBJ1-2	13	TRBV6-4	TGTGCCAGCAGCCCAGGGGGCTTCTATGGCTACACCTTC	CASSPGGFYGYTF
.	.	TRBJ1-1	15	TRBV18	TGTGCCAGCTCACCACCTTCAGGGCGAAACACTGAAGCTTTCTTT	CASSPPSGRNTEAFF
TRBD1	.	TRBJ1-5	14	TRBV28	TGTGCCAGCACTATCGGACAGGGCGGGCAGCCCCAGCATTTT	CASTIGQGGQPQHF
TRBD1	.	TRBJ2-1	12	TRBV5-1	TGCGCCAGCGGGACAGAAAACAATGAGCAGTTCTTC	CASGTENNEQFF
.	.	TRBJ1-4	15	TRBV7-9	TGTGCCAGCAGCTTAGGCGGGGCCCGGAGTGAAAAACTGTTTTTT	CASSLGGARSEKLFF
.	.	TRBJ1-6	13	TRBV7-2	TGTGCCGGCAGCTCAACAGGGAATTCACCCCTCCACTTT	CAGSSTGNSPLHF
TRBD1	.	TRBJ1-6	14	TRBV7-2	TGTGCCAGCAGCCCCGGACAGGGCAGTTCACCCCTCCACTTT	CASSPGQGSSPLHF
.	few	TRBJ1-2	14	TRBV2	TGTGCCAGCAGTGAATTCGTATCAGGGGATGGCTACACCTTC	CASSEFVSGDGYTF
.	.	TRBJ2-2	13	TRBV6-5	TGTGCCAGCATCCCTCTCACTCCCGGGGAGCTGTTTTTT	CASIPLTPGELFF
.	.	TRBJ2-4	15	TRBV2	TGTGCCAGCAGTGGACAGGCCACCTCTGATCCCATTCAGTACTTC	CASSGQATSDPIQYF
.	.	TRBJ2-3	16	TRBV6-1	TGTGCCAGCAGTGAACTCCCAGGGGCTCTGACAGATACGCAGTATTTT	CASSELPGALTDTQYF
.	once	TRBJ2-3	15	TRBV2	TGTGCCGACCGTACAGACAGCGTTGTTGCAGATACGCAGTATTTT	CADRTDSVVADTQYF
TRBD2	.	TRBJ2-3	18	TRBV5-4	TGTGCCAGCAGCCTGACCGTTCTAGCGGGGGGGGTGGTAGATACGCAGTATTTT	CASSLTVLAGGVVDTQYF
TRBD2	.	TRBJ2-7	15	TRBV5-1	TGCGCCAGCAGCCAGGGACTAGCGGGGGCCTACGAGCAGTACTTC	CASSQGLAGAYEQYF
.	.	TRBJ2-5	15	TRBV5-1	TGCGCCAGCAGCTTGGCTTCCAGGGGGGAAGAGACCCAGTACTTC	CASSLASRGEETQYF
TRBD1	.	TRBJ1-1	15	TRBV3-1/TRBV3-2	TGTGCCAGCAGACGAGGGACAGAAGCGAACACTGAAGCTTTCTTT	CASRRGTEANTEAFF
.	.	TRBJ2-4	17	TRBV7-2	TGTGCCAGCAGCTTAGGTCAAGGGGCGCGAACCAAAAACATTCAGTACTTC	CASSLGQGARTKNIQYF
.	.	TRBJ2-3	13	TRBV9	TGTGCCAGCAGCGCCTCTAGCGCAGATACGCAGTATTTT	CASSASSADTQYF
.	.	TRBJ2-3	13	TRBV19	TGTGCCAGTAGTCCGACAGCCTCAGATACGCAGTATTTT	CASSPTASDTQYF
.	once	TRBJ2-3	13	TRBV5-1	TGCGCCAGCAGCTTCACAGGACAGAATACGCAGTATTTT	CASSFTGQNTQYF
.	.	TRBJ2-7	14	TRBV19	TGTGCCAGTAGTATAGGGACAGCATCCTACGAGCAGTACTTC	CASSIGTASYEQYF
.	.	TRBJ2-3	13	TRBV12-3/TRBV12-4	TGTGCCAGCAGTTTCTACGTCACAGATACGCAGTATTTT	CASSFYVTDTQYF
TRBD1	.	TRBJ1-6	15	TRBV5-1	TGCGCCAGCAGCAAAGGACAGGGGGCGATTTCACCCCTCCACTTT	CASSKGQGAISPLHF
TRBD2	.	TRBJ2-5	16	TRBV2	TGTGCCAGCAGCGCCGGGACTAGCGGGGAGGGAGAGACCCAGTACTTC	CASSAGTSGEGETQYF
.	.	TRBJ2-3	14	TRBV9	TGTGCCAGCAGCGTAGGCGGTAGCACAGATACGCAGTATTTT	CASSVGGSTDTQYF
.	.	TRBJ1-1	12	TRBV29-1	TGCAGCGTTCGGGGAGGGGACACTGAAGCTTTCTTT	CSVRGGDTEAFF
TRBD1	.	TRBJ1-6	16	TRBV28	TGTGCCAGCAGCCTCTCGCAGGGGGAGTCGAGATCACCCCTCCACTTT	CASSLSQGESRSPLHF
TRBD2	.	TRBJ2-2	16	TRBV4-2	TGTGCCAGCAGCCAAGCCCCTAGCGGGGGGGCCGGGGAGCTGTTTTTT	CASSQAPSGGAGELFF
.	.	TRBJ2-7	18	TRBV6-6	TGTGCCAGCAGTCCGGCGGCTGCACGAACCGGGACTTCCTACGAGCAGTACTTC	CASSPAAARTGTSYEQYF
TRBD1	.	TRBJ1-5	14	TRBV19	TGTGCCAGTAGTACGACAGGGAATAATCAGCCCCAGCATTTT	CASSTTGNNQPQHF
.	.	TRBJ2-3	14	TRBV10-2	TGCGCCATGGCGCGCCGGGGGGCCGGAGATACGCAGTATTTT	CAMARRGAGDTQYF
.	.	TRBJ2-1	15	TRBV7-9	TGTGCCAGCAGCTTCTCGGCTAGCCAGAATCAGAAGCAGTTCTTC	CASSFSASQNQKQFF
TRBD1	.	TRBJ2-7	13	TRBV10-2	TGCGCCAGCAGTTCGGGACAGGGCTACGAGCAGTACTTC	CASSSGQGYEQYF
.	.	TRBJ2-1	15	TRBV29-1	TGCAGCGTTGTCCCAGGGGCCACCGATTACAATGAGCAGTTCTTC	CSVVPGATDYNEQFF
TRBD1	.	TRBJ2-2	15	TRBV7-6	TGTGCCAGCAGCTCGGGACAGGGCTACACCGGGGAGCTGTTTTTT	CASSSGQGYTGELFF
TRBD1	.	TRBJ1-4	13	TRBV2	TGTGCCAGCAGTGGGGACAGGCGGTACAAACTGTTTTTT	CASSGDRRYKLFF
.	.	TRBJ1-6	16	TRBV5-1	TGCGCCAGCAGCCTGACAGCTAGCTCCTATAATTCACCCCTCCACTTT	CASSLTASSYNSPLHF
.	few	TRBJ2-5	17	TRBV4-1	TGCGCCAGCAGCCAAGGTTTTCCCGACTGGAGGAAAGAGACCCAGTACTTC	CASSQGFPDWRKETQYF
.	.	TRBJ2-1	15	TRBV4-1	TGCGCCAGCAGCCAAGGGAGGGCAGCCTACAATGAGCAGTTCTTC	CASSQGRAAYNEQFF
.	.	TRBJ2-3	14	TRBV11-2	TGTGCCAGCAGCTTAGGACTCTTCACAGATACGCAGTATTTT	CASSLGLFTDTQYF
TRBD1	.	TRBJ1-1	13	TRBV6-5	TGTGCCAGCAGTACTGGGACAGCCGCTGAAGCTTTCTTT	CASSTGTAAEAFF